This T cell receptor (beta chain) appears in the sequencing data of a study of identical twins. Regarding the study as a whole: Zero-insertion findings could be partly confounded by invariant cells (MAIT and iNKT cells).

From germline, CDR1 is KGHSH and CDR2 LQKENI. V dropped 3 bases and J dropped 9; count of bases not matched to a gene: 13. This CDR3 is built from 16 residues. This clonotype appeared a few times. Its antigen remains unknown. Template switching (which added a universal primer site) was used, and cDNA carried unique molecular identifiers. MiXCR, applied by TCRdb to the 5' RACE reads, yields one record per CDR3 protein. The data hold around 650,000 distinct CDR3 sequences, with roughly 6.6% observed a single time. A further study also used this sample, focusing on yellow fever vaccine responses in identical twins. Per that paper: Twins reportedly had a vaccine T cell response that seemed partly convergent, partly personalized.

This receptor was taken from a woman aged 18-30 years in good health. Sequencing was carried out using PBMCs. This chain joins TRBV18 and TRBJ2-1, with 8 bases aligning to TRBD2. For the CDR3, the DNA is TGTGCCAGCTCACCCCCGGTAAGCGGGGGATGGGGTGAGCAGTTCTTC. Amino acid sequence: CASSPPVSGGWGEQFF.